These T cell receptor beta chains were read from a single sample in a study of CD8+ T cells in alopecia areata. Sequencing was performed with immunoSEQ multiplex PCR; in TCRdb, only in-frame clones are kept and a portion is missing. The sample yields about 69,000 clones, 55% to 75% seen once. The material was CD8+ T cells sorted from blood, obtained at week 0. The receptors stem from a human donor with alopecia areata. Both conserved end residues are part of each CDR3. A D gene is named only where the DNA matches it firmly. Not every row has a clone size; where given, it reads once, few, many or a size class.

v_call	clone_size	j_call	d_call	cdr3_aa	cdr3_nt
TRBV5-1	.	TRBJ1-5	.	CASSWRGERQPQHF	TGCGCCAGCAGCTGGCGGGGAGAGCGTCAGCCCCAGCATTTT
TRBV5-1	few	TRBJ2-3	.	CASSPGVWGGSTDTQYF	TGCGCCAGCAGCCCAGGCGTTTGGGGCGGGAGCACAGATACGCAGTATTTT
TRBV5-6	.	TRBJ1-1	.	CASSPLTGLPEAFF	TGTGCCAGCAGCCCACTAACAGGGTTGCCTGAAGCTTTCTTT
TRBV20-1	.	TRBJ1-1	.	CSAYLGSEAFF	TGCAGTGCTTACCTCGGTTCTGAAGCTTTCTTT
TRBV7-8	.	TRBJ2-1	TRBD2	CASSLALSGRVSEQFF	TGTGCCAGCAGCTTAGCGCTTTCCGGGAGGGTTAGCGAGCAGTTCTTC
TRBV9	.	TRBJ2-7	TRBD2	CASSEGLAVSYEQYF	TGTGCCAGCAGCGAAGGACTAGCGGTTTCCTACGAGCAGTACTTC
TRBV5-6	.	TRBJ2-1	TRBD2	CASSGVGTSGRREQFF	TGTGCCAGCAGCGGGGTCGGGACTAGCGGGAGGAGGGAGCAGTTCTTC
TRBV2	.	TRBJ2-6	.	CASSPTGLSGLSGANVLTF	TGTGCCAGCAGCCCAACAGGTCTTAGCGGTCTCTCTGGGGCCAACGTCCTGACTTTC
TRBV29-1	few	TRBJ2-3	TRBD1	CSVLSVGTGGADTQYF	TGCAGCGTTCTCTCCGTCGGGACAGGGGGCGCAGATACGCAGTATTTT
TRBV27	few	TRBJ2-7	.	CASSLAGASYEQYF	TGTGCCAGCAGTTTGGCAGGGGCCTCCTACGAGCAGTACTTC
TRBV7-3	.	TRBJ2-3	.	CASSPRLPGGADTQYF	TGTGCCAGCAGCCCCCGGCTCCCGGGCGGCGCAGATACGCAGTATTTT
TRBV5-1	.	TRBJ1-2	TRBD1	CASSTGQGATYGYTF	TGCGCCAGCAGCACTGGACAGGGGGCGACCTATGGCTACACCTTC
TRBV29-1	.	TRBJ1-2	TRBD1	CSVEYRDSYGYTF	TGCAGCGTTGAATATCGGGACAGTTATGGCTACACCTTC
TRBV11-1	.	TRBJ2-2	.	CASSPLTGELFF	TGTGCCAGCAGCCCCCTGACCGGGGAGCTGTTTTTT
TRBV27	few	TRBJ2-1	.	CASSLGGRIYNEQFF	TGTGCCAGCAGTTTAGGGGGGAGGATTTACAATGAGCAGTTCTTC
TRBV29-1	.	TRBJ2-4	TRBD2	CSVYTGTSGWNIQYF	TGCAGCGTTTATACCGGGACTAGCGGGTGGAACATTCAGTACTTC
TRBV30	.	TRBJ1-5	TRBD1	CAWSNGTGRNQPQHF	TGTGCCTGGAGTAATGGGACAGGTAGAAATCAGCCCCAGCATTTT
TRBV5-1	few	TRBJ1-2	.	CASSLASGSAYGYTF	TGCGCCAGCAGCTTGGCCTCGGGGAGCGCCTATGGCTACACCTTC
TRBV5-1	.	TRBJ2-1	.	CASSPSGWRRNNEQFF	TGCGCCAGCAGCCCGTCGGGGTGGCGGAGAAACAATGAGCAGTTCTTC
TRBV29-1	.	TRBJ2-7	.	CSVEMVGGPDYEQYF	TGCAGCGTTGAGATGGTGGGGGGTCCGGACTACGAGCAGTACTTC
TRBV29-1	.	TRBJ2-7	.	CSVGPGGGGYEQYF	TGCAGCGTTGGCCCCGGGGGTGGTGGCTACGAGCAGTACTTC
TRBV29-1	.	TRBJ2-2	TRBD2	CSVWVAGENGELFF	TGCAGCGTTTGGGTAGCGGGGGAAAACGGGGAGCTGTTTTTT
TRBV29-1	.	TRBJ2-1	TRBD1	CSVVTGVGNNEQFF	TGCAGCGTAGTGACAGGGGTCGGTAACAATGAGCAGTTCTTC
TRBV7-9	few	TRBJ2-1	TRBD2	CASSHGEGLLDEQFF	TGTGCCAGCAGCCACGGGGAGGGTCTTCTCGATGAGCAGTTCTTC
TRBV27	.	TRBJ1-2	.	CASSPVGVGGYTF	TGTGCCAGCAGCCCGGTAGGGGTTGGCGGCTACACCTTC
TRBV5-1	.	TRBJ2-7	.	CASSLASGYTYEQYF	TGCGCCAGCAGCTTGGCCAGCGGTTACACCTACGAGCAGTACTTC
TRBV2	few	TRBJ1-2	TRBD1	CASRRDRTGSGGYTF	TGTGCCAGCAGGAGGGACAGGACAGGGAGCGGTGGCTACACCTTC
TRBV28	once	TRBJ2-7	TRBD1	CASSSEDRGRYEQYF	TGTGCCAGCAGTTCGGAGGACAGGGGGCGGTACGAGCAGTACTTC